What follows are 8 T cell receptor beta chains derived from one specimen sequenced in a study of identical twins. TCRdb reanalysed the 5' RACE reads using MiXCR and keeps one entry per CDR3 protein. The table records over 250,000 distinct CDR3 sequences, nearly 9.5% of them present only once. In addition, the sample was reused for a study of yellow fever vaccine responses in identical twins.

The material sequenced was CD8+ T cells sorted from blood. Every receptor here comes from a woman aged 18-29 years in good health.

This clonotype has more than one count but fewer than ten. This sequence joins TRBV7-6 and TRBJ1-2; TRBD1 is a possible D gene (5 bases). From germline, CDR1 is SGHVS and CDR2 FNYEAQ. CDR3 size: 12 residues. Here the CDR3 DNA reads TGTGCAGCGGGGGGGGACGACTATGGCTACACCTTC. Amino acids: CAAGGDDYGYTF.

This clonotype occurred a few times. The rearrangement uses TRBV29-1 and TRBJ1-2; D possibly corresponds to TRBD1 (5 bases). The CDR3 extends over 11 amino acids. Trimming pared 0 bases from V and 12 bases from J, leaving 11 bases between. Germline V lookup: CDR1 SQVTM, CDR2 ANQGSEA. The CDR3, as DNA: TGCAGCGTTGAAGATTATACGGGGGACACCTTC. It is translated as CSVEDYTGDTF.

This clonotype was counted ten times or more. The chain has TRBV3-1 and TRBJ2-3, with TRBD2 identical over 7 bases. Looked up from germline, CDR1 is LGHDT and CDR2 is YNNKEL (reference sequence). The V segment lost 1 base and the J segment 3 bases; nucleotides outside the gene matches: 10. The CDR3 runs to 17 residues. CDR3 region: CASSQAAPKAGTDTQYF. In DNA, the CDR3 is TGTGCCAGCAGCCAAGCGGCTCCCAAAGCGGGGACAGATACGCAGTATTTT.

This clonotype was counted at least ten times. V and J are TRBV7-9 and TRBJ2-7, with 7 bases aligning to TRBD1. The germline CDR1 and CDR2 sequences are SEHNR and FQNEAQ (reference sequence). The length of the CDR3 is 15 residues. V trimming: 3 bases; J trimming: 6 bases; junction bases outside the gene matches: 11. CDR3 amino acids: CASSFPAQGIPEQYF. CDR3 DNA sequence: TGTGCCAGCAGCTTTCCGGCACAGGGGATTCCCGAGCAGTACTTC.

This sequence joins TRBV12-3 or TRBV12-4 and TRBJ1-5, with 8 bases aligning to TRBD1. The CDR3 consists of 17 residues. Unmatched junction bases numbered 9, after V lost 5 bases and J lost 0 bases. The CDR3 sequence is CASSPDDRGYSNQPQHF. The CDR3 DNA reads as TGTGCCAGCAGTCCAGACGACAGGGGCTATAGCAATCAGCCCCAGCATTTT.

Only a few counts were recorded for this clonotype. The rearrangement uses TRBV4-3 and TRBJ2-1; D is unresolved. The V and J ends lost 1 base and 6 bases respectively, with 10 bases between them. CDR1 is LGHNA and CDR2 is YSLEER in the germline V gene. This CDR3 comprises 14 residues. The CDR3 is CASSQAYRPNEQFF. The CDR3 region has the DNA TGCGCCAGCAGCCAAGCCTACCGGCCCAATGAGCAGTTCTTC.

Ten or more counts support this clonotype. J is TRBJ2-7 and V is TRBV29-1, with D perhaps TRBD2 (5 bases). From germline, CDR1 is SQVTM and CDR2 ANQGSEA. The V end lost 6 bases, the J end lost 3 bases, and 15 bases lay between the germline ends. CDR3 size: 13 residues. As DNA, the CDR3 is TGCAGCGTCCAGGACTGGTCCGACTACGAGCAGTACTTC. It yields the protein CSVQDWSDYEQYF.

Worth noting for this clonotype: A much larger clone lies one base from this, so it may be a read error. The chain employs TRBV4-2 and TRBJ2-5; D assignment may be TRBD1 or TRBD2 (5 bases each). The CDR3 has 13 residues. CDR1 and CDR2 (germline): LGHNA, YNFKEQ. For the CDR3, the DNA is TGTGCCAGCCGAGGGACCGCAGAAGAGACCAAGTACTTC. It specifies CASRGTAEETKYF.